This entry is about one T cell receptor (beta chain). The antigen is undetermined. The data were obtained in a study of cytomegalovirus exposure and HLA in healthy donors. Study findings and constraints: Earlier analysis looked at TCR beta V segments, and most were productive about 90% or about 30% of the time. In a later analysis, at a false discovery rate of 0.05, approximately 15,000 TCR beta sequences matched HLA alleles.

The CDR3 has 15 amino acids. Trimming cost V 0 bases and J 1 base, with 10 bases left between them. Germline V gene lookup returns CDR1 SGDLS and CDR2 YYNGEE. In the PCR, 60 Vbeta and 13 Jbeta primers were used. Repertoires were generated with immunoSEQ multiplex PCR, while TCRdb's copy carries only in-frame clones and drops some. Of roughly 160,000 clones in the sample, roughly 70% were seen once. Sample: PBMCs. The origin of this receptor is a woman aged 25 to 45 in good health and CMV-seronegative. The V gene is TRBV9, the J gene TRBJ1-1, with no clear D. In nucleotides, the CDR3 is TGTGCCAGCAGCGTAGTTCCCGCAGGGAACACTGAAGCTTTCTTT. Amino acids: CASSVVPAGNTEAFF. Drawing the rest from reference TRBV9 and TRBJ1-1, the complete variable domain is DSGVTQTPKHLITATGQRVTLRCSPRSGDLSVYWYQQSLDQGLQFLIQYYNGEERAKGNILERFSAQQFPDLHSELNLSSLELGDSALYFCASSVVPAGNTEAFFGQGTRLTVV.